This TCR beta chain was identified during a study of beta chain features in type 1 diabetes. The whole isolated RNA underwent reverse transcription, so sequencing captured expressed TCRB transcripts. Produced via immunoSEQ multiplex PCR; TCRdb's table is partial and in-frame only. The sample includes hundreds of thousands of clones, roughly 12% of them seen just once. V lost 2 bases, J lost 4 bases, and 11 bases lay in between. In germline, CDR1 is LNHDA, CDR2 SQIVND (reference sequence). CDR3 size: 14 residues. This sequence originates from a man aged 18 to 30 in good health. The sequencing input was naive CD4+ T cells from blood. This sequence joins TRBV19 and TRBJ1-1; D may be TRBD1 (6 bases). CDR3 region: CASSINRDRTEAFF. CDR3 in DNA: TGTGCCAGTAGTATAAACAGGGACCGCACTGAAGCTTTCTTT.